This T cell receptor (beta chain) was recorded in a study of T cell responses to AZD1222 COVID-19 vaccine. The germline gives CDR1 MNHNS, CDR2 SASEGT. V was cut by 1 base and J by 6 bases, with 15 bases left in between. This CDR3 spans 15 amino acids. Sequenced by immunoSEQ multiplex PCR; TCRdb stores in-frame clones only, minus some. The sample includes 200,000 to 250,000 clones, about 92% of them seen just once. Specimen: peripheral blood, collected on day 0 of MenACWY control vaccination. The clonotype originates from an adult in good health. The chain combines TRBV6-1 with TRBJ1-1; TRBD1 might be the D (5 bases). This CDR3 reads CASSEGPWGGSEAFF. CDR3 bases: TGTGCCAGCAGTGAAGGCCCGTGGGGGGGTTCTGAAGCTTTCTTT.